The T cell receptor beta chain described here comes from a study of regulatory T cells in long-lasting Graves disease. Study-wide results and caveats: Persistent Graves' disease cases displayed lower TCR diversity than newly diagnosed ones. Favoring TRBV28, TRBJ1-2 and TRBJ2-5 was a feature seen in persistent disease.

iRepertoire HTBI primers and Arm-PCR of CDR3 regions built TCR beta libraries. One entry per CDR3 protein, called by TCRdb with MiXCR from the multiplex PCR reads. This sample carries some 490,000 distinct CDR3 sequences, about 12% of them seen once, and the ten largest clones take roughly 8.2%. This clonotype has a count of ten or more. Its antigen is still unknown. CDR1 and CDR2 (germline): MDHEN, SYDVKM. The CDR3 is 14 amino acids. J was trimmed by 6 bases and V by 6 bases; bases with no gene match: 9. Time point of the sample: newly diagnosed GD, antithyroid drugs for less than 3 months. PBMC-extracted RNA yielded the TCR library. These data were also reused for a study on T cells in Graves' hyperthyroidism and ophthalmopathy. That report notes: First-round RT-PCR of the TCR CDR3 relied on the HTBI primer set.

V usage is TRBV28 and J usage is TRBJ2-7; TRBD2 aligns across 9 bases. This material consisted of peripheral blood mononuclear cells (PBMCs), taken at new diagnosis, from a patient treated with antithyroid drugs. The clonotype comes from a woman between 25 and 40 years old with Graves disease. The CDR3 DNA sequence: TGTGCCAGCAGCTCCATCCCACTAGCGGGCGAGCAGTACTTC. The encoded protein is CASSSIPLAGEQYF.